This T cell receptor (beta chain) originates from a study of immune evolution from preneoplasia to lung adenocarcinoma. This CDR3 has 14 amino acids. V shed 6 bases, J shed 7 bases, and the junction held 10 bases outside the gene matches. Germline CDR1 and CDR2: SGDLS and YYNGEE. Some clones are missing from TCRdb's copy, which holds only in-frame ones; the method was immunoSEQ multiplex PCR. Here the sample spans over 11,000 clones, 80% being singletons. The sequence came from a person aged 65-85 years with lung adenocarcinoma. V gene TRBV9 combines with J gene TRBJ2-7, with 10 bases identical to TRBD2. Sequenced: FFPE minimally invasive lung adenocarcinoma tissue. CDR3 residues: CASNPSGGREEQYF. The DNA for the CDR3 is TGTGCCAGCAACCCTAGCGGGGGAAGGGAAGAGCAGTACTTC.